This section outlines one T cell receptor (beta chain) sequence together with its context. This specimen belongs to a study of shared T cell receptors in the human thymus. V lost 2 bases and J 1 base, leaving 12 bases between the germline ends. Germline lookup yields CDR1 MNHNY and CDR2 SVGAGI (reference sequence). The CDR3 extends over 15 amino acids. Repertoires were generated with immunoSEQ multiplex PCR, while TCRdb's copy carries only in-frame clones and drops some. The top ten clones hold over 0.008% of a sample with roughly 710,000 clones, 75% to 90% of them seen once. The data also belong to a second study, concerning human thymus T cells. That publication notes: Congenital heart defects were the reason for the corrective surgery that the donors, healthy Finnish infants, were having. It was from resections taken during corrective heart surgery that the thymus tissue came. In thymic and blood repertoires alike, V and J usage looked biased. Related reports documented highly overlapping thymic repertoires among unrelated individuals.

The chain couples TRBV6-6 to TRBJ2-7; D possibly corresponds to TRBD1 (5 bases). The TCR comes from a girl less than two years old with a congenital heart defect. The sequencing input was thymocytes. CDR3 amino acids: CASSYGSGASYEQYF. DNA of the CDR3: TGTGCCAGCAGTTACGGGTCTGGGGCGTCCTACGAGCAGTACTTC.